The present entry profiles one T cell receptor (beta chain) with its context. The entry originates in a study of blood T cell repertoires in COVID-19. TCRdb's copy holds only in-frame clones and misses some; the assay was immunoSEQ multiplex PCR. The sample shows 50,000 to 75,000 clones, over 85% of them seen only once. This TCR was sampled from a man between 65 and 80 years old with active COVID-19. The sequenced material came from peripheral blood.

CDR3 sequence (DNA): TGTGCCAGCAGACCGACTAGCGGGGGAACCTACAATGAGCAGTTCTTC. Its protein is CASRPTSGGTYNEQFF. The V call is TRBV28, the J call TRBJ2-1; TRBD2 agrees at 12 bases. The length of the CDR3 is 16 residues. The ends lost 6 bases at V and 2 bases at J; junction bases unmatched: 5. The V gene's germline CDR1 is MDHEN and CDR2 SYDVKM.